The 7 T cell receptor beta chains given below trace back to one sample, sequenced in a study of spatial heterogeneity in lung cancer. The study, taken as a whole, reports: The number of expanded tumor alpha and beta chains correlated with mutation number.

TCRdb itself ran the 5' RACE reads through MiXCR, one entry per CDR3 protein. The data show more than 4,000 distinct CDR3 sequences, roughly 31% seen once. The sample's time point: sample taken at primary tumor resection. Their specific antigens are unknown. Sequencing was performed on lung tumor tissue, taken at surgery. Every receptor here comes from a male donor with early-stage non-small cell lung cancer.

In its sample, this clonotype ranks as medium-sized (0.01 to 0.1%). The rearrangement links TRBV30 to TRBJ1-1; D call uncertain. CDR1 and CDR2 from the germline V gene are GTSNPN and SVGIG (reference sequence). The CDR3 has 13 amino acids. The DNA for the CDR3 is TGTGCTCAAGAAGGGCTCGGGTACACTGAAGCTTTCTTT. Translated, it gives CAQEGLGYTEAFF. Looking up the rest from reference TRBV30 and TRBJ1-1 gives the full variable domain: SQTIHQWPATLVQPVGSPLSLECTVEGTSNPNLYWYRQAAGRGLQLLFYSVGIGQISSEVPQNLSASRPQDRQFILSSKKLLLSDSGFYLCAQEGLGYTEAFFGQGTRLTVV.

This clonotype is judged medium-sized. In DNA, the CDR3 is TGTGCCTCCGGTGGGAGGATAGATACCGGGGAGCTGTTTTTT. Protein: CASGGRIDTGELFF. The V gene is TRBV6-1, the J gene TRBJ2-2; TRBD2 is a possible D gene (6 bases). There are 14 residues in the CDR3. Per the germline V gene, CDR1 is MNHNS and CDR2 is SASEGT. V lost 11 bases and J lost 5, with 18 bases in between.

Judged by abundance, this clonotype is large. V usage is TRBV7-8 and J usage is TRBJ2-3; D is uncertain. The CDR3 covers 15 residues. V was trimmed by 7 bases and J by 1 base, leaving 15 bases between them. CDR1 and CDR2 (germline): SGHVS, FQNEAQ. CDR3 in DNA: TGTGCCAGCACCCAGACACTTTTTGGCACAGATACGCAGTATTTT. Encoded protein: CASTQTLFGTDTQYF. The whole variable domain, filled in from reference TRBV7-8 and TRBJ2-3, reads GAGVSQSPRYKVAKRGQDVALRCDPISGHVSLFWYQQALGQGPEFLTYFQNEAQLDKSGLPSDRFFAERPEGSVSTLKIQRTQQEDSAVYLCASTQTLFGTDTQYFGPGTRLTVL.

V is TRBV4-1 and J is TRBJ2-1, with D unresolved. Trimming left V 4 bases short and J 6 bases short, with 10 bases between. Germline CDR1 reads MGHRA; CDR2 reads YSYEKL. The CDR3 runs to 13 residues. CDR3 coding DNA: TGCGCCAGCAGCCCATGGATGGGCAATGAGCAGTTCTTC. Its translation is CASSPWMGNEQFF.

This chain links TRBV7-9 with TRBJ1-2, with a possible D match to TRBD1 (5 bases). This CDR3 has 15 residues. Germline CDR1 and CDR2: SEHNR and FQNEAQ (reference sequence). The V gene lost 0 bases and the J gene lost 9 bases, with 17 bases spanning the gap. The CDR3 sequence is CASSLAPLRGMSYTF. CDR3 sequence (DNA): TGTGCCAGCAGCTTAGCCCCCTTGAGGGGAATGAGCTACACCTTC.

CDR3 sequence (DNA): TGTGCCAGCAGCCCCGGACAGGGACGAACCGGGGAGCTGTTTTTT. It translates to CASSPGQGRTGELFF. This sequence joins TRBV6-6 and TRBJ2-2, with 8 positions matching TRBD1. Germline V gene lookup returns CDR1 MNHNY and CDR2 SVGAGI (reference sequence). The CDR3 contains 15 residues. Trimming took 6 bases from V and 5 from J; bases not matched to a gene: 8.

The V and J genes are TRBV18 and TRBJ2-1; D may match TRBD1 or TRBD2 (5 bases each). From germline, CDR1 is KGHSH and CDR2 LQKENI. V was shortened by 2 bases and J by 3 bases, with 11 bases between the two germline ends. The CDR3 is made up of 15 amino acids. CDR3 sequence: CASSPTGRDYNEQFF. The CDR3 coding sequence is TGTGCCAGCTCACCAACGGGACGAGACTACAATGAGCAGTTCTTC.